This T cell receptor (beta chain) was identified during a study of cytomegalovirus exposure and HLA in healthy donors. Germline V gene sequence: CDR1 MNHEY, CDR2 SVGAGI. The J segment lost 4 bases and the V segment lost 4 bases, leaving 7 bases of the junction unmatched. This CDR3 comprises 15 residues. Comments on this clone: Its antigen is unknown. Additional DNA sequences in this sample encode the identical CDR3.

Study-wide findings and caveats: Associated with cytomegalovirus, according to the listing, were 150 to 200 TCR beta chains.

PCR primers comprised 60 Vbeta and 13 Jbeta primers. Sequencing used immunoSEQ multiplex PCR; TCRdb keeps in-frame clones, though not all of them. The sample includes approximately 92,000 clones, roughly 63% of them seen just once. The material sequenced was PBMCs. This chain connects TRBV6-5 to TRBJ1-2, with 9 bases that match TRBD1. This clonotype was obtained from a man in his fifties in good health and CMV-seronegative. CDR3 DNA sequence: TGTGCCAGCAGTTCCAAACAGGGGGCTGGCTATGGCTACACCTTC. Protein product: CASSSKQGAGYGYTF.